Sequencing of this T cell receptor beta chain was carried out in a study of T-cell reconstitution after alpha-beta-depleted transplantation in children. The germline V and J ends were trimmed by 5 bases and 4 bases, with 15 bases remaining between them. Germline lookup yields CDR1 SEHNR and CDR2 FQNEAQ (reference sequence). This CDR3 contains 14 residues. A TCRbeta library incorporating unique molecular identifiers was prepared. TCRdb reanalysed the PCR reads using MiXCR and keeps one entry per CDR3 protein. This sample yields 400,000 to 550,000 distinct CDR3 sequences, of which about 11% are seen a single time; just over 2% belongs to the top ten.

Sequences were derived from PBMCs, sampled before TCRalphabeta/CD19-depleted stem cell transplant. The V gene is TRBV7-9, the J gene TRBJ2-7; D remains unclear. This TCR was sampled from a child aged 2-9 years with inherited bone marrow failure, due to receive a stem cell transplant. The CDR3 DNA reads TGTGCCAGCAGCCCGCAGACGGCGGATTACGAGCAGTACTTC. Amino acid sequence: CASSPQTADYEQYF. Filled out from reference TRBV7-9 and TRBJ2-7, the complete variable domain reads DTGVSQNPRHKITKRGQNVTFRCDPISEHNRLYWYRQTLGQGPEFLTYFQNEAQLEKSRLLSDRFSAERPKGSFSTLEIQRTEQGDSAMYLCASSPQTADYEQYFGPGTRLTVT.